This T cell receptor (beta chain) was captured in a study of cytomegalovirus exposure and HLA in healthy donors. The count of this clone is one. Its antigen is still unknown. The primer mix had 60 Vbeta and 13 Jbeta primers. The repertoire was sequenced with immunoSEQ multiplex PCR; TCRdb's copy has only in-frame clones and lacks some. The sample records 150,000 to 200,000 clones, about 80% being singletons. Study-wide points: As a later analysis showed, a missense DCLRE1C variant was linked to trimming of TCR beta V- and J-genes.

Germline CDR1 is SGHDT and CDR2 is YYEEEE. This CDR3 contains 15 residues. The ends lost 7 bases at V and 5 bases at J; junction bases unmatched: 11. The chain combines TRBV5-6 with TRBJ2-3; 9 bases match TRBD1. The sequenced material came from PBMCs. The sequence derives from a woman aged 45 to 65 in good health and CMV-seropositive. The CDR3 reads CASDKTGTGRDTQYF. The CDR3 nucleotides are TGTGCCAGCGACAAAACCGGGACAGGGCGAGATACGCAGTATTTT.